One TCR beta chain is described in this entry. This clone was seen only once. What antigen it recognizes has not been identified. No much larger clone exists at a distance of one base, and base qualities are not known. The sample belongs to a study of PD-L1 blockade in urothelial cancer (dated by TCRdb to 2015 to 2018). Looking at the study overall: Every patient began therapy in the mid-2010s and was given atezolizumab 1,200 mg intravenously every 3 weeks. An ECOG performance status of 0 or 1 was recorded for the patients, and 0 to 3 prior chemotherapy regimens had been received by the patients. The study was an exploratory multi-omic analysis of somatic, immune and clinical correlates of response to PD-L1 blockade with atezolizumab in urothelial cancer. Just over 28 patients had pretreatment blood TCR-seq, about 25 had at least one posttreatment blood collection, and about 25 had tumor TCR-seq. Progression-free survival longer than 6 months counted as durable clinical benefit, and TCR features were additionally tested against both progression-free and overall survival. Blood samples were analyzed at two time points: 3 weeks after treatment start (second dose) and 6 weeks after treatment start. Twenty-five of 29 patients were identified as males with urothelial cancer of bladder origin, and a prior smoking history was reported by 18 of 29 patients. Blood samples gave a median of around 140,000 T cells and some 83,000 unique TCRs, with a median clonality of roughly 0.08. Roughly nine patients achieved durable clinical benefit and 20 did not. In the same patients who had TCR sequencing, pretreatment tumors also underwent whole exome sequencing and RNA sequencing. Pretreatment tumor samples, along with matched peripheral blood serially collected before and after atezolizumab treatment, were subjected to TCR sequencing.

Findings and caveats that apply to the study as a whole: Among patients with durable benefit, tumor-associated TCR clones showed greater expansion in peripheral blood 3 weeks after treatment started (n ≈ 20, p = 0.022). Because the sample size was small (n ≈ 27) and many exploratory analyses were performed, the results are intended to be hypothesis-generating. A pretreatment peripheral blood TCR clonality below the median was linked to improved progression-free and overall survival.

The CDR3 sequence holds 14 residues, the cysteine and phenylalanine included. This entry keeps only the CDR3 DNA: 42 bases, framed from base 1. The V end loses 0 bases and the J end loses 2 bases, and a stretch of 7 bases separates them. The germline V gene provides CDR1 MNHEY and CDR2 SVGAGI. Synthetic TCR analog templates were spiked into each PCR so that absolute template abundance could be estimated from read counts. The immunoSEQ assay used bias-controlled V and J gene primers to amplify TCRbeta CDR3 regions from genomic DNA. Sequencing of rearranged TCRbeta segments was done at approximately 20X coverage. The paper's processing steps were these. Sequencing errors were corrected by clustering and CDR3s were annotated against IMGT to assign V, D and J genes. Only productive TCRbeta rearrangements were used in downstream analyses, excluding out-of-frame or stop-codon sequences. Clonality was calculated as one minus the Shannon entropy normalized by the log of the number of unique productive sequences. Fisher's exact test with Benjamini-Hochberg correction, using a cutoff of adjusted p below 0.01, was how clones that differed between time points or between blood and tumor were identified. TCRdb took over this immuneACCESS table, retaining in-frame rearrangements with V and J assigned. Such tables are incomplete; in checked studies, under half of the missing clones stem from an unresolved V gene, and the remainder is unexplained. The V and J calls and the clone size are those of that table, but D and trimming were determined from the DNA. Recorded for this sample are 84,000 or so clones; about 83% of them occurred a single time. The ten largest clones add up to around an eighth of the sample.

The intended sense of this specimen's time point label: pretreatment peripheral blood. A cohort of 25 to 30 patients with locally advanced or metastatic urothelial carcinoma, treated at Memorial Sloan Kettering on a trial protocol, was included. Peripheral blood mononuclear cells were collected pretreatment and during treatment, with between 1 and 8 total time points per patient. The Qiagen DNeasy Blood extraction kit was used to purify genomic DNA from total PBMCs and from tumor samples. PBMCs were collected pretreatment and during treatment, and were isolated and stored as previously described. This TCR derives from a man between 60 and 75 years old with urothelial cancer. The specimen comprised PBMCs, sampled around atezolizumab (anti-PD-L1) treatment. This chain is built from TRBV6-5 and TRBJ1-2; the D gene cannot be resolved reliably. The CDR3 reads CASSYSKHNYGYTF. At the DNA level, the sequence is TGTGCCAGCAGTTACTCGAAGCACAACTATGGCTACACCTTC.